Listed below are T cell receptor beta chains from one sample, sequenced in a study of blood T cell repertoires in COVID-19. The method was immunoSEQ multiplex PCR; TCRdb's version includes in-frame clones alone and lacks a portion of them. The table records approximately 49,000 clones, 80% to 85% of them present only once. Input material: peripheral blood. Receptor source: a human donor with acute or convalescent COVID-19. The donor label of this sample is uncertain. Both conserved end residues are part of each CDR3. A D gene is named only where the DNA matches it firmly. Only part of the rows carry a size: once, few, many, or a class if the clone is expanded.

DNA: TGTGCCAGCAGCTCGACAGCCTCTGGAAACACCATATATTTT; CDR3: CASSSTASGNTIYF; size: few; J: TRBJ1-3; D: .; V: TRBV6-5
DNA: TGTGCCAGCAGCACGACAGTGAACACTGAAGCTTTCTTT; CDR3: CASSTTVNTEAFF; size: .; J: TRBJ1-1; D: .; V: TRBV7-2
DNA: TGTGCCAGCAGTCCCGGACAGGGGGTAGCCTACGAGCAGTACTTC; CDR3: CASSPGQGVAYEQYF; size: .; J: TRBJ2-7; D: TRBD1; V: TRBV11-3
DNA: TGTGCCAGCAGTTTAGTATTGGGGACAGGAGTTCACGAGCAGTACTTC; CDR3: CASSLVLGTGVHEQYF; size: medium-sized; J: TRBJ2-7; D: TRBD1; V: TRBV27
DNA: TGTGCCAGCAGTGATGGGGCGCCTAATGAAAAACTGTTTTTT; CDR3: CASSDGAPNEKLFF; size: .; J: TRBJ1-4; D: .; V: TRBV25-1
DNA: TGTGCCAGCAGCCAAGAGTCGGGGACCTACAATGAGCAGTTCTTC; CDR3: CASSQESGTYNEQFF; size: .; J: TRBJ2-1; D: .; V: TRBV3-1/TRBV3-2
DNA: TGTGCCAGCAAAAGGGGTTTTTTCACTGAAGCTTTCTTT; CDR3: CASKRGFFTEAFF; size: few; J: TRBJ1-1; D: .; V: TRBV28
DNA: TGCGCCAGCAGCCAAGATCTTCACTATGGCTACACCTTC; CDR3: CASSQDLHYGYTF; size: .; J: TRBJ1-2; D: .; V: TRBV4-3
DNA: TGTGCCAGCAGTTACGCCCGGGATTATTACGAGCAGTACTTC; CDR3: CASSYARDYYEQYF; size: .; J: TRBJ2-7; D: .; V: TRBV6-5
DNA: TGCAGCGTTCTTCAGGACTCTGGAAACACCATATATTTT; CDR3: CSVLQDSGNTIYF; size: once; J: TRBJ1-3; D: .; V: TRBV29-1
DNA: TGTGCCAGCAGCCCTAGAGGGTTCTCTGGAAACACCATATATTTT; CDR3: CASSPRGFSGNTIYF; size: few; J: TRBJ1-3; D: .; V: TRBV9
DNA: TGTGCCAGCAGCTTACGGACAGCTGGGGGTGAAAAACTGTTTTTT; CDR3: CASSLRTAGGEKLFF; size: .; J: TRBJ1-4; D: .; V: TRBV7-9
DNA: TGTGCCAGCAGCTTAGCGAGCGGGAGGGCATCCGGGGAGCTGTTTTTT; CDR3: CASSLASGRASGELFF; size: .; J: TRBJ2-2; D: TRBD2; V: TRBV7-2
DNA: TGTGCCAGCAGCTCTGGACTAGACACAGATACGCAGTATTTT; CDR3: CASSSGLDTDTQYF; size: once; J: TRBJ2-3; D: TRBD2; V: TRBV7-9
DNA: TGTGCCAGCAGCCCTAGGGGGCTTGGAGTGGGAGCTTTCTTT; CDR3: CASSPRGLGVGAFF; size: .; J: TRBJ1-1; D: TRBD1; V: TRBV14
DNA: TGTGCCAGCAGCTTGTTAGGGGGCAGGTCGGACACTGAAGCTTTCTTT; CDR3: CASSLLGGRSDTEAFF; size: .; J: TRBJ1-1; D: TRBD1; V: TRBV5-6
DNA: TGCGCCAGCAGTGCTAGCGGGAGCTCCTACGAGCAGTACTTC; CDR3: CASSASGSSYEQYF; size: .; J: TRBJ2-7; D: TRBD2; V: TRBV10-1
DNA: TGTGCCAGCAGGCCCGGGACAGGGGTCTTTCCTGGGGCCAACGTCCTGACTTTC; CDR3: CASRPGTGVFPGANVLTF; size: .; J: TRBJ2-6; D: TRBD1; V: TRBV28
DNA: TGTGCCAGCAGCACAAGAACAGGGGGTGCCTACGAGCAGTACTTC; CDR3: CASSTRTGGAYEQYF; size: .; J: TRBJ2-7; D: TRBD1; V: TRBV5-8
DNA: TGCAGCGTGTCTCGGGGTGGGACAGCGAACACTGAAGCTTTCTTT; CDR3: CSVSRGGTANTEAFF; size: .; J: TRBJ1-1; D: TRBD1; V: TRBV29-1
DNA: TGTGCCAGCAGCTATGGGACTAGCGGGAGGGGGCGCTACAATGAGCAGTTCTTC; CDR3: CASSYGTSGRGRYNEQFF; size: .; J: TRBJ2-1; D: TRBD2; V: TRBV11-3
DNA: TGTGCCAGCAATCAAGGACAGGTCCACAATGAGCAGTTCTTC; CDR3: CASNQGQVHNEQFF; size: .; J: TRBJ2-1; D: TRBD1; V: TRBV6-5
DNA: TGTGCCAGCAGTGACCTAGCGGGGGGAGAGAAGGAAAACATTCAGTACTTC; CDR3: CASSDLAGGEKENIQYF; size: .; J: TRBJ2-4; D: TRBD2; V: TRBV6-1
DNA: TGTGCCTGGGAAACAGGGATGGGGCAGCCCCAGCATTTT; CDR3: CAWETGMGQPQHF; size: .; J: TRBJ1-5; D: .; V: TRBV30
DNA: TGTGCCAGCAGTCTCGCTAGCGGGGGGCAAGAGACCCAGTACTTC; CDR3: CASSLASGGQETQYF; size: .; J: TRBJ2-5; D: TRBD2; V: TRBV6-1
DNA: TGTGCCAGCAGTTACTCCGGGACAGCGGTTAAGTATTTT; CDR3: CASSYSGTAVKYF; size: .; J: TRBJ2-3; D: TRBD1; V: TRBV6-6
DNA: TGTGCCACCAGTGATTTGGCAGGGGCGAGCGCCGAGCAGTACTTC; CDR3: CATSDLAGASAEQYF; size: .; J: TRBJ2-7; D: .; V: TRBV24-1
DNA: TGCGCCAGCAGAACAGGACTAGCGGGAGAGGACGAGCAGTACTTC; CDR3: CASRTGLAGEDEQYF; size: once; J: TRBJ2-7; D: TRBD2; V: TRBV5-1
DNA: TGTGCCAGTGGAAGAGTGGGACAGGGGGCTAGCAACGAGCAGTACTTC; CDR3: CASGRVGQGASNEQYF; size: .; J: TRBJ2-7; D: TRBD1; V: TRBV19
DNA: TGTGCCAGCAAGTATGGGCTCTCCAATCAGCCCCAGCATTTT; CDR3: CASKYGLSNQPQHF; size: .; J: TRBJ1-5; D: .; V: TRBV2
DNA: TGTGCCAGCAGCTTAGATGGCTGGGGGGACTATGGCTACACCTTC; CDR3: CASSLDGWGDYGYTF; size: .; J: TRBJ1-2; D: .; V: TRBV7-8
DNA: TGTGCCAGCAGTGAAACAGGGGGTACTAACTATGGCTACACCTTC; CDR3: CASSETGGTNYGYTF; size: once; J: TRBJ1-2; D: TRBD1; V: TRBV2
DNA: TGTGCCAGCACCGTACTCCCCGGTCGAGGAACTGAAGCTTTCTTT; CDR3: CASTVLPGRGTEAFF; size: .; J: TRBJ1-1; D: .; V: TRBV6-5
DNA: TGTGCCAGCAGCCCACAGGGGGGGCCCTACGAGCAGTACTTC; CDR3: CASSPQGGPYEQYF; size: .; J: TRBJ2-7; D: .; V: TRBV6-5
DNA: TGCAGTGCTTACACCACAGATACGCAGTATTTT; CDR3: CSAYTTDTQYF; size: .; J: TRBJ2-3; D: .; V: TRBV20-1
DNA: TGTGCCAGCAGTCCTCGGACAGGGAACACTGAAGCTTTCTTT; CDR3: CASSPRTGNTEAFF; size: .; J: TRBJ1-1; D: TRBD1; V: TRBV6-5
DNA: TGTGCCTCCAGACGGGACTCCTATAATTCACCCCTCCACTTT; CDR3: CASRRDSYNSPLHF; size: few; J: TRBJ1-6; D: .; V: TRBV30
DNA: TGTGCCAGCAGCCCACAACCGGACACCTACAATGAGCAGTTCTTC; CDR3: CASSPQPDTYNEQFF; size: .; J: TRBJ2-1; D: .; V: TRBV7-2
DNA: TGTGCCAGTAGTCGGGGGGCCGGGGAGCTGTTTTTT; CDR3: CASSRGAGELFF; size: .; J: TRBJ2-2; D: TRBD2; V: TRBV19
DNA: TGTGCCAGCTCACCGCGGGGACTAGCGAGCCAAGGGGATACGCAGTATTTT; CDR3: CASSPRGLASQGDTQYF; size: .; J: TRBJ2-3; D: TRBD2; V: TRBV18
DNA: TGTGCCAGCAGCCCCCAGGGGGCGAACACTGAAGCTTTCTTT; CDR3: CASSPQGANTEAFF; size: .; J: TRBJ1-1; D: TRBD1; V: TRBV9
DNA: TGTGCCTGGAGGCAGGGGGCAGATACGCAGTATTTT; CDR3: CAWRQGADTQYF; size: .; J: TRBJ2-3; D: TRBD1; V: TRBV30
DNA: TGCGCCAGCAGCCAAGGGCCCCAAGATACGCAGTATTTT; CDR3: CASSQGPQDTQYF; size: .; J: TRBJ2-3; D: .; V: TRBV4-1
DNA: TGTGCCAGCAGCTTAGACGGCGGGGCGGCGCGGGGTGAGCAGTTCTTC; CDR3: CASSLDGGAARGEQFF; size: once; J: TRBJ2-1; D: .; V: TRBV7-3
DNA: TGTGCCAGCAGCCCCGGGACAGCTGGAAACACCATATATTTT; CDR3: CASSPGTAGNTIYF; size: once; J: TRBJ1-3; D: TRBD1; V: TRBV5-4
DNA: TGTGCCAGCTCACCCGGGACAGCATCCTCCTACGAGCAGTACTTC; CDR3: CASSPGTASSYEQYF; size: .; J: TRBJ2-7; D: TRBD1; V: TRBV18
DNA: TGTGCCTGGAGTGTTCGATTTAGGGCGGGAGGGGTTCGAGGCACAGATACGCAGTATTTT; CDR3: CAWSVRFRAGGVRGTDTQYF; size: .; J: TRBJ2-3; D: TRBD2; V: TRBV30
DNA: TGTGCCAGCAGCCAACTCCAGCGGGGTCAAGGTGATACGCAGTATTTT; CDR3: CASSQLQRGQGDTQYF; size: .; J: TRBJ2-3; D: TRBD2; V: TRBV3-1/TRBV3-2